This T cell receptor (beta chain) was sequenced for a study of T cell changes during pregnancy in multiple sclerosis. This clone has only one observation. Germline V gene data show CDR1 as SGHVS and CDR2 as FQNEAQ. V trimming: 5 bases; J trimming: 0 bases; junction bases outside the gene matches: 7. The CDR3 loop spans 17 amino acids. Clones were read by immunoSEQ multiplex PCR, and TCRdb kept only the in-frame ones, dropping some. This sample has 30,000 or so clones, with roughly nine tenths found just once. This material consisted of CD8+ T cells from peripheral blood mononuclear cells, taken in the third trimester of pregnancy. J is TRBJ2-2 and V is TRBV7-8; 9 bases are shared with TRBD2. This clonotype was obtained from a female donor with multiple sclerosis, enrolled in a pregnancy study. CDR3 region: CASSNTAGGPNTGELFF. The CDR3 nucleotides are TGTGCCAGCAGCAACACAGCGGGAGGCCCGAACACCGGGGAGCTGTTTTTT. Full variable domain (rest looked up from reference TRBV7-8 and TRBJ2-2): GAGVSQSPRYKVAKRGQDVALRCDPISGHVSLFWYQQALGQGPEFLTYFQNEAQLDKSGLPSDRFFAERPEGSVSTLKIQRTQQEDSAVYLCASSNTAGGPNTGELFFGEGSRLTVL.